The sequence of this T cell receptor (beta chain) was determined in a study of shared clonotypes between healthy human individuals. The protocol was immunoSEQ multiplex PCR, while the TCRdb copy is restricted to in-frame clones and leaves out a portion. This table has 2 million to 2.5 million clones, approximately 94% appearing once. This receptor was obtained from a man in his late teens or twenties in good health. The sequenced sample consisted of naive CD4+ T cells sorted from blood. The subset: CD45RA+ positively selected.

CDR3 coding DNA: TGCGCCAGCAGTCCGGTCAGGGGCGCCGGAGATACGCAGTATTTT. Its protein is CASSPVRGAGDTQYF. The rearrangement links TRBV23-1 to TRBJ2-3; D is possibly TRBD1 (6 bases). TRBV23-1 belongs to the ORF category, with a function that is uncertain. Trimming stripped 4 bases from V and 5 bases from J, with 16 bases between. This CDR3 is built from 15 residues.